This T cell receptor (beta chain) derives from a study of blood T cell repertoires in COVID-19 (dated by TCRdb to about 2020). Background for the entire study: The collaborator samples originated in the United States, Italy and Spain and spanned the acute and convalescent phases of COVID-19. The prospective study material was composed of cDNA or gDNA derived from T cells, B-cell-depleted T cells, or PBMCs. Samples were obtained from the ongoing ImmuneRACE study (first 160 participants) and from over 1,000 subjects provided by 6 global collaborators. A freely available public database, intended as a resource for researchers studying the immune response to SARS-CoV-2, is where the repertoires were released. Deeply sampled blood TCRbeta repertoires from subjects exposed to, actively infected with, or recovered from COVID-19 were included in the dataset. Where available, HLA class I and class II types were taken from metadata supplied by the sample provider and were not determined by assay-based typing. Sample metadata almost always included a de-identified subject ID, COVID-19 status, age in years and sex.

CDR1 and CDR2 (LNHDA, SQIVND) derive from the germline V gene (reference sequence). Its CDR3 holds 17 amino acids, cysteine through phenylalanine. Only the CDR3 portion is preserved as DNA: 51 bases, with reading frame beginning at the first base. V trim: 4 bases; J trim: 1 base; unmatched bases: 8. For this clone: It has no known antigen specificity. The input lacks base qualities; no much larger clone sits a single base away.

Results and caveats for the whole study, not just this receptor: How much clinical and demographic metadata was included differed by source and by participant, and the metadata was provided uncurated.

The immunoSEQ Assay, a bias-controlled multiplex PCR, was used to amplify TCRbeta CDR3 regions from genomic DNA. Per the source publication's procedure: Within the assay, amplification of reference gene primers was used to estimate how many nucleated cells each sample contained. To quantify the absolute abundance of each unique TCRbeta CDR3 rearrangement, sequence reads were collapsed and filtered. For each sample, productive Simpson clonality was calculated by taking the square root of Simpson's diversity index across productive rearrangements. TCRdb retrieved this table from immuneACCESS and kept in-frame rearrangements only. Not all clones are present; in checked studies, unresolved V genes account for under half, and no reason is known for the remainder. The D gene and trimming were derived from the DNA, and the V and J assignments and clone size from that table. In this sample the table shows 220,000 or so clones, 80% to 95% of which occur a single time. The ten largest clones add up to around 0.84% of the sample.

At one collaborating source in Seattle, patients were enrolled during active infection and were followed longitudinally through the course of disease. Each collaborating institution followed its own protocols to collect whole blood in K2EDTA tubes. For TCRbeta analysis, collaborators shipped samples as frozen whole blood, isolated PBMCs, or DNA extracted from either of those sample types. The chain uses TRBV19 and TRBJ2-2, with 8 central nucleotides matching TRBD2. This clonotype was sampled from a man aged 55 to 70 with COVID-19, enrolled during active disease. The sequenced sample consisted of peripheral blood. In nucleotides, the sequence is TGTGCCAGTAGTACACTAGCGGAGACGAAGAACACCGGGGAGCTGTTTTTT. The encoded protein is CASSTLAETKNTGELFF.